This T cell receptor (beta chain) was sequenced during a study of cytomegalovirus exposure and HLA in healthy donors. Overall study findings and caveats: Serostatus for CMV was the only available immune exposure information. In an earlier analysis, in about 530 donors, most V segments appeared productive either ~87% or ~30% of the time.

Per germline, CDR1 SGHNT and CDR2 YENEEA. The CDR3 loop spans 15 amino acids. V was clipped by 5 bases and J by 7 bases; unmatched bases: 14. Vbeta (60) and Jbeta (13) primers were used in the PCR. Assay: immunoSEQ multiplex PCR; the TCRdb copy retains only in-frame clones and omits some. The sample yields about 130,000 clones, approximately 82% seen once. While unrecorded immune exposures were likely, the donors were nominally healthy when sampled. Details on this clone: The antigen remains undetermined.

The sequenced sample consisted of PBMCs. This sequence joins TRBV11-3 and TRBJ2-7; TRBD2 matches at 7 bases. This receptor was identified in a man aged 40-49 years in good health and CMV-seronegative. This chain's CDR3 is CASSPLGGSQEEQYF. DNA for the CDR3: TGTGCCAGCAGCCCACTCGGGGGGTCACAAGAAGAGCAGTACTTC.